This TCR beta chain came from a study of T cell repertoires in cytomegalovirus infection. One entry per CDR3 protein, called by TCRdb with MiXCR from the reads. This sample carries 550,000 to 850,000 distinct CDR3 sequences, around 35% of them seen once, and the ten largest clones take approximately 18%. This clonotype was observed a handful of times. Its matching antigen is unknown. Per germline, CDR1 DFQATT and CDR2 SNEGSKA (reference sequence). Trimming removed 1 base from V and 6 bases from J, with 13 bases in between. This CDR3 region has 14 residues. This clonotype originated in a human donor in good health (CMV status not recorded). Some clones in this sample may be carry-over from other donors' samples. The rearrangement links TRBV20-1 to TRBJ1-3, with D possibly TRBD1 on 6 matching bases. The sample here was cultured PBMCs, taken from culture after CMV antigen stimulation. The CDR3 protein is CSARGMGGENTIYF. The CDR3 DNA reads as TGCAGTGCTAGAGGAATGGGGGGCGAAAACACCATATATTTT.